By sample fraction, the clone carrying this T cell receptor (beta chain) is medium-sized. No antigen is known for it. This entry belongs to a study of T cells after posttransplantation cyclophosphamide. V lost 0 bases and J 5 bases, leaving 8 bases between the germline ends. Germline V gene lookup returns CDR1 SGHRS and CDR2 YFSETQ. The CDR3 is made up of 13 amino acids. Study results and limitations: Later post-transplant blood repertoires were often dominated by donor CD8+ memory clones. TRB overlap between skin or GI tissue T cells and blood was limited. Recipient CMV seropositivity and CMV reactivation strongly tracked TRB clonality.

Measured with immunoSEQ multiplex PCR; TCRdb has only the in-frame clones, and not every one. Observed in the sample are about 40,000 clones, none of them singletons. The related graft donor's blood sample was taken on the day of bone marrow donation. The sequencing input was PBMCs. The rearrangement joins TRBV5-1 to TRBJ1-1, with no clear D. The TCR sequence derives from a woman aged 45-59 years in good health and a related stem cell transplant donor. CDR3 sequence: CASSLAAATEAFF. The CDR3, as DNA: TGCGCCAGCAGCTTGGCCGCAGCGACTGAAGCTTTCTTT.